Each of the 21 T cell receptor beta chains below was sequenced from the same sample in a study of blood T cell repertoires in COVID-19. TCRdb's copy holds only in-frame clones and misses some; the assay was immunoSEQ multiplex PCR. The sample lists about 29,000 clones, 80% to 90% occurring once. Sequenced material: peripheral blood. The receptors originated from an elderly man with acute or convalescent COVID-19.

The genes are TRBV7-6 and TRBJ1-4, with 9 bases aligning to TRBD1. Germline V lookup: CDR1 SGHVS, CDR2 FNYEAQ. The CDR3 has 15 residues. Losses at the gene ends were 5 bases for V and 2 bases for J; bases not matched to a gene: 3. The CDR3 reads CASSQGQGTNEKLFF. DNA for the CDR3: TGTGCCAGCAGCCAAGGACAGGGGACTAATGAAAAACTGTTTTTT.

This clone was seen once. This chain's CDR3 is CASSDSRGAGSQYF. The CDR3 DNA follows: TGTGCCAGCAGTGACTCGCGGGGGGCGGGGAGCCAGTACTTC. The V call is TRBV25-1, the J call TRBJ2-5, with 8 bases aligning to TRBD2. The CDR3 length is 14 residues. CDR1 and CDR2 (germline): MGHDK, SYGVNS. The V segment lost 3 bases and the J segment 10 bases; nucleotides outside the gene matches: 10.

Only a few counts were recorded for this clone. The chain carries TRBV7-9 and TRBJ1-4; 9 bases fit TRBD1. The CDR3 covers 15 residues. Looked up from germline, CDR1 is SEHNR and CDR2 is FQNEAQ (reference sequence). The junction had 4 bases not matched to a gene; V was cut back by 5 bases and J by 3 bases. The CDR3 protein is CASSRTGEPNEKLFF. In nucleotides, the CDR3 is TGTGCCAGCAGCAGGACAGGGGAACCTAATGAAAAACTGTTTTTT.

The chain's CDR3 is CASSPGDGGRNQPQHF. The CDR3 DNA follows: TGTGCCAGCTCACCCGGCGACGGGGGACGAAATCAGCCCCAGCATTTT. The chain combines TRBV18 with TRBJ1-5; D may be TRBD1 (5 bases). This CDR3 has 16 amino acids. Germline loops: CDR1 KGHSH, CDR2 LQKENI. V gave up 3 bases and J gave up 4 bases, with 16 bases separating them. Full variable domain (outside the CDR3, taken from reference TRBV18 and TRBJ1-5): NAGVMQNPRHLVRRRGQEARLRCSPMKGHSHVYWYRQLPEEGLKFMVYLQKENIIDESGMPKERFSAEFPKEGPSILRIQQVVRGDSAAYFCASSPGDGGRNQPQHFGDGTRLSIL.

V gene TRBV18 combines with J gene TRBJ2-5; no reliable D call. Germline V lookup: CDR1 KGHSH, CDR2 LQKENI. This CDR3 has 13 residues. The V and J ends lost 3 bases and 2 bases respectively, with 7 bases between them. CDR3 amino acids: CASSPPVQETQYF. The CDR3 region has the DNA TGTGCCAGCTCACCCCCGGTTCAAGAGACCCAGTACTTC.

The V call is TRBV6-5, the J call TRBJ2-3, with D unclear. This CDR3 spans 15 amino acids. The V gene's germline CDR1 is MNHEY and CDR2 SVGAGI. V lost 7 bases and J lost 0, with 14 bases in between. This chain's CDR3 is CASKEFATSTDTQYF. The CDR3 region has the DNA TGTGCCAGCAAAGAGTTCGCGACTAGCACAGATACGCAGTATTTT.

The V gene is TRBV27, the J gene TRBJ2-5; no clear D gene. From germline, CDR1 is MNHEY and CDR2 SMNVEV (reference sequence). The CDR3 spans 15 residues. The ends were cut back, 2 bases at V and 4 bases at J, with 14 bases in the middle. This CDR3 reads CASSLAPQERETQYF. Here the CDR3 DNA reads TGTGCCAGCAGTTTAGCTCCGCAGGAACGAGAGACCCAGTACTTC.

CDR3 in DNA: TGTGCCAGCAGCCCCCAGATTACGGGGACTGAAGCTTTCTTT. Translating gives CASSPQITGTEAFF. V gene TRBV9 combines with J gene TRBJ1-1; D is uncertain. The CDR3 length is 14 residues. Germline assignment: CDR1 SGDLS and CDR2 YYNGEE. Deletions cut 4 bases from V and 5 bases from J, with 15 bases between. The whole variable domain, filled in from reference TRBV9 and TRBJ1-1, reads DSGVTQTPKHLITATGQRVTLRCSPRSGDLSVYWYQQSLDQGLQFLIQYYNGEERAKGNILERFSAQQFPDLHSELNLSSLELGDSALYFCASSPQITGTEAFFGQGTRLTVV.

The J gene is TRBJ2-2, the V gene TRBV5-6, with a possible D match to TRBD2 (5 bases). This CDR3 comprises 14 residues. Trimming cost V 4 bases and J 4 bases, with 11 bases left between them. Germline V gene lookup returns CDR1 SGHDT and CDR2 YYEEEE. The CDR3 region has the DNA TGTGCCAGCAGCCCCGGACTGTTCACCGGGGAGCTGTTTTTT. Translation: CASSPGLFTGELFF.

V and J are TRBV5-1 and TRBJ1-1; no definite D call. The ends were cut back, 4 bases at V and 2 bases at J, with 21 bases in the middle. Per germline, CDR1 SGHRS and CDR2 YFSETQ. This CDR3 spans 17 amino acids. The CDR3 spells CASSLAPSGSTNTEAFF. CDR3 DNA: TGCGCCAGCAGCCTAGCGCCTTCCGGGTCAACAAACACTGAAGCTTTCTTT. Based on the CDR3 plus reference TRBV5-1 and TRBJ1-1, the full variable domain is KAGVTQTPRYLIKTRGQQVTLSCSPISGHRSVSWYQQTPGQGLQFLFEYFSETQRNKGNFPGRFSGRQFSNSRSEMNVSTLELGDSALYLCASSLAPSGSTNTEAFFGQGTRLTVV.

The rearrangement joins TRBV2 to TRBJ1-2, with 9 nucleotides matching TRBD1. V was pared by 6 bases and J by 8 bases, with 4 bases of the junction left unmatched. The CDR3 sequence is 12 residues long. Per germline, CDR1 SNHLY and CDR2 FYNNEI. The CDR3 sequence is CASSGTGWGYTF. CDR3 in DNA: TGTGCCAGCAGCGGGACAGGGTGGGGCTACACCTTC. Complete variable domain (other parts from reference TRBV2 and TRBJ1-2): EPEVTQTPSHQVTQMGQEVILRCVPISNHLYFYWYRQILGQKVEFLVSFYNNEISEKSEIFDDQFSVERPDGSNFTLKIRSTKLEDSAMYFCASSGTGWGYTFGSGTRLTVV.

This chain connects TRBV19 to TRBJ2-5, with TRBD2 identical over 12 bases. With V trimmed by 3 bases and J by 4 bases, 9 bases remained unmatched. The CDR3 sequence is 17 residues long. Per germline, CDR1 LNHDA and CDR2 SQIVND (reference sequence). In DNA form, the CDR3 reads TGTGCCAGTAGTATCGGACTAGCGGGGATGGGAGGAGAGACCCAGTACTTC. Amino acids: CASSIGLAGMGGETQYF. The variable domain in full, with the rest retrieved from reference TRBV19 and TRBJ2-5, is DGGITQSPKYLFRKEGQNVTLSCEQNLNHDAMYWYRQDPGQGLRLIYYSQIVNDFQKGDIAEGYSVSREKKESFPLTVTSAQKNPTAFYLCASSIGLAGMGGETQYFGPGTRLLVL.

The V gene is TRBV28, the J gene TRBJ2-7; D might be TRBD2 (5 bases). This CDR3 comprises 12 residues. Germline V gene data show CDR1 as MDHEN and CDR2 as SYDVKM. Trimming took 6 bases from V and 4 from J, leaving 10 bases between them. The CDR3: CASRELGYEQYF. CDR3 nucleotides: TGTGCCAGCAGGGAACTAGGTTACGAGCAGTACTTC. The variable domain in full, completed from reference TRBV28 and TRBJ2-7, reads DVKVTQSSRYLVKRTGEKVFLECVQDMDHENMFWYRQDPGLGLRLIYFSYDVKMKEKGDIPEGYSVSREKKERFSLILESASTNQTSMYLCASRELGYEQYFGPGTRLTVT.

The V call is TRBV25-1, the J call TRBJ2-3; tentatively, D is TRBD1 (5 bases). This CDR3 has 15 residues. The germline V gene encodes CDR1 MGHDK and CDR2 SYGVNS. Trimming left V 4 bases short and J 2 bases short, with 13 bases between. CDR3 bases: TGTGCCAGCAGTGTCGCAGGGTCACCCACAGATACGCAGTATTTT. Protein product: CASSVAGSPTDTQYF.

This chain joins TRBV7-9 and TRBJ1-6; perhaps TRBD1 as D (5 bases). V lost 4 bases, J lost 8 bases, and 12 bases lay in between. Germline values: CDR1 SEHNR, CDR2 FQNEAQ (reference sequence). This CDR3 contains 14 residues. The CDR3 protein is CASSSDIPDSPLHF. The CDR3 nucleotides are TGTGCCAGCAGCTCGGACATCCCGGATTCACCCCTCCACTTT.

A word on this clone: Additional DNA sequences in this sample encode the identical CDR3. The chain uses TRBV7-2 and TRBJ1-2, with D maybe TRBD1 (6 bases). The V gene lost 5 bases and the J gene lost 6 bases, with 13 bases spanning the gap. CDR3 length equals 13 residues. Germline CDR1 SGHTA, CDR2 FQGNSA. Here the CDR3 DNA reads TGTGCCAGCAGCCTACAGGGCCTGGATGGCTACACCTTC. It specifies CASSLQGLDGYTF. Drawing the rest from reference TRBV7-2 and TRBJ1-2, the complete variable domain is GAGVSQSPSNKVTEKGKDVELRCDPISGHTALYWYRQSLGQGLEFLIYFQGNSAPDKSGLPSDRFSAERTGGSVSTLTIQRTQQEDSAVYLCASSLQGLDGYTFGSGTRLTVV.

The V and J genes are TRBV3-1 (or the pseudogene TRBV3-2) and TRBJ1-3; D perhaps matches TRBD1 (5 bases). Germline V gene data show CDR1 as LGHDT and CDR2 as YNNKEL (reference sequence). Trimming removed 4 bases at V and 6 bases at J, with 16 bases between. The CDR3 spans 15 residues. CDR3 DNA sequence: TGTGCCAGCAGCCCGGACATACTTTTTGTAAACACCATATATTTT. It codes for CASSPDILFVNTIYF.

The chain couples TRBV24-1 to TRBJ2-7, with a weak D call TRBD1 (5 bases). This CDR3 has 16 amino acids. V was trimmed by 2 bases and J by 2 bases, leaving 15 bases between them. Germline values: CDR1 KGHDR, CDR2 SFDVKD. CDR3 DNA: TGTGCCACCAGTGATTATGACAGCATGTCTCCCTACGAGCAGTACTTC. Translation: CATSDYDSMSPYEQYF.

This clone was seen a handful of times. The chain's CDR3 is CASGQGRVHGYTF. DNA of the CDR3: TGTGCCAGCGGCCAGGGGCGGGTACATGGCTACACCTTC. The chain carries TRBV7-9 and TRBJ1-2; D may be TRBD1 (6 bases). With 8 bases removed from V and 6 bases from J, the gap between germline ends came to 16 bases. The CDR3 runs to 13 residues. Germline assignment: CDR1 SEHNR and CDR2 FQNEAQ (reference sequence). The full variable domain, in which reference TRBV7-9 and TRBJ1-2 provide the parts outside the CDR3, is DTGVSQNPRHKITKRGQNVTFRCDPISEHNRLYWYRQTLGQGPEFLTYFQNEAQLEKSRLLSDRFSAERPKGSFSTLEIQRTEQGDSAMYLCASGQGRVHGYTFGSGTRLTVV.

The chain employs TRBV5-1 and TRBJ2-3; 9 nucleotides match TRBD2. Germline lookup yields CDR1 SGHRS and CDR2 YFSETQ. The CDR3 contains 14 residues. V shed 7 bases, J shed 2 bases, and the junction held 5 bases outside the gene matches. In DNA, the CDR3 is TGCGCCAGCGCCCTAGCGGGGTACACAGATACGCAGTATTTT. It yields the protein CASALAGYTDTQYF.

DNA of the CDR3: TGTGCCAGCAGAAAGGACAGGGACACCGGGGAGCTGTTTTTT. As protein: CASRKDRDTGELFF. The chain recombines TRBV28 with TRBJ2-2; 8 bases agree with TRBD1. Losses at the gene ends were 6 bases for V and 3 bases for J; bases not matched to a gene: 3. From germline, CDR1 is MDHEN and CDR2 SYDVKM. The CDR3 extends over 14 amino acids.